The sequence of this T cell receptor (beta chain) was determined in a study of T cells in Graves' hyperthyroidism and ophthalmopathy. The investigators amplified TCR beta CDR3 regions from RNA transcripts. An initial round of RT-PCR targeting the TCR CDR3 relied on the HTBI primer set. TCRdb re-called the multiplex PCR reads with MiXCR, one entry per CDR3 protein. The sample has about 620,000 distinct CDR3 sequences; 15% to 20% are singletons. From germline, CDR1 is SGHRS and CDR2 YFSETQ. This CDR3 has 15 residues. The V end was cut by 1 base, the J end by 1 base, with 9 bases between. Overall study results and limits: Most clonotypes expanded in the thyroid (above 0.001) were also present in blood. A model built on 13 V-J features separated ophthalmopathy from stable hyperthyroidism.

This clonotype has a handful of counts. Its antigen is as yet unknown. Uncontrolled infections, other autoimmune diseases, pregnancy or lactation led to exclusion of patients. PBMCs were obtained from under 13 ml fresh peripheral blood. The clonotype comes from a young woman with Graves' hyperthyroidism. Sequenced sample: blood. V gene TRBV5-1 combines with J gene TRBJ1-5; TRBD1 might be the D (6 bases). CDR3 sequence reads: CASSLLGQSNQPQHF. The CDR3 nucleotides are TGCGCCAGCAGCTTGCTAGGACAGAGCAATCAGCCCCAGCATTTT.